The T cell receptor beta chain described here comes from a study of cytomegalovirus exposure and HLA in healthy donors. This clone was counted a single time. The target antigen is unknown. Because the CDR3's place on the DNA is in doubt, the DNA is left out and the CDR3 is given as listed by TCRdb. Amplification used 60 Vbeta primers and 13 Jbeta primers. Sequenced by immunoSEQ multiplex PCR; TCRdb stores in-frame clones only, minus some. The sample has some 170,000 clones, around 88% seen once; the top ten hold about 0.85%. General observations from the study: One cluster of highly shared sequence variants probably arose as a sequencing artifact. The authors enumerated over 150 TCR beta chains as linked to cytomegalovirus.

Both ends counted, the CDR3 spans 14 residues. Germline V gives CDR1 MNHNS, CDR2 SASEGT. Sequencing was done on a sample of PBMCs. This TCR was recovered from a woman aged 25-40 years in good health and CMV-seronegative. This chain connects TRBV6-1 to TRBJ2-1; the D segment call TRBD2 is taken from the table without a DNA check. The CDR3: CASSEVGSGSYRFF.